These 14 T cell receptor beta chains share one sample of origin, sequenced in a study of CD8 T cells in ankylosing spondylitis. In TCRdb, the 5' RACE reads were re-called with MiXCR into one record per CDR3 protein. The table lists roughly 150,000 distinct CDR3 sequences, just over 9.5% of them singletons. Source material: blood, either unsorted or a sorted T cell fraction (not recorded which). The receptors shown here come from a female donor with ankylosing spondylitis or in good health (not recorded which).

This clonotype occurred a few times. The chain joins TRBV6-1 to TRBJ2-7, with D unresolved. With 8 bases removed from V and 6 bases from J, the gap between germline ends came to 8 bases. The CDR3 has 10 amino acids. In germline, CDR1 is MNHNS, CDR2 SASEGT. The CDR3 region has the DNA TGTGCCAGCTGGCAGGCCGAGCAGTACTTC. Translation: CASWQAEQYF.

The table lists this clonotype with a few counts. The chain carries TRBV11-2 and TRBJ2-3, with 10 nucleotides matching TRBD2. The CDR3 contains 16 residues. Germline lookup yields CDR1 SGHAT and CDR2 FQNNGV. After removal of 3 bases from V and 2 bases from J, the junction contained 5 bases not matched to a gene. In DNA, the CDR3 is TGTGCCAGCAGCTTGATACTAGCGGGAATCACAGATACGCAGTATTTT. Translation gives CASSLILAGITDTQYF.

Worth noting for this clonotype: A much larger clone differs from this one at a single base, so this may be a read error. The chain combines TRBV29-1 with TRBJ2-7; 8 positions match TRBD2. The CDR3 covers 12 residues. CDR1 and CDR2 from the germline V gene are SQVTM and ANQGSEA. Trimming at V came to 8 bases and at J to 5 bases, leaving 8 bases not matched to a gene. CDR3 in DNA: TGCAGCATTGCCAGCGGGAGCCACGAGCAGTACTTC. Its protein product is CSIASGSHEQYF.

The sample holds a few counts of this clonotype. The genes are TRBV5-6 and TRBJ2-5, with D possibly TRBD1 on 6 matching bases. Trimming took off 2 bases at V and 2 bases at J, with 16 bases between the two ends. CDR3 length: 16 residues. Per germline, CDR1 SGHDT and CDR2 YYEEEE. The CDR3 nucleotides read TGTGCCAGCAGCTTCACCCGAACAGGACAGCAAGAGACCCAGTACTTC. Translation gives CASSFTRTGQQETQYF.

The chain combines TRBV23-1 with TRBJ2-3; D tentatively fits TRBD1 or TRBD2 (6 bases each). TRBV23-1 is given ORF status, its function remaining uncertain. This CDR3 is 15 amino acids long. The germline V and J ends were trimmed by 7 bases and 4 bases, with 18 bases remaining between them. DNA of the CDR3: TGCGCCAGCACTCAGGGGAGGCACGGGTCAGATACGCAGTATTTT. It is translated as CASTQGRHGSDTQYF.

The V call is TRBV20-1, the J call TRBJ2-7; 7 nucleotides line up with TRBD2. Germline-derived CDR1 and CDR2 are DFQATT and SNEGSKA (reference sequence). This CDR3 comprises 16 residues. V trimming: 1 base; J trimming: 0 bases; junction bases outside the gene matches: 9. CDR3 bases: TGCAGTGCTAGAGGAGCGGAAATAGCGGGCTCCTACGAGCAGTACTTC. Its protein is CSARGAEIAGSYEQYF.

This clonotype has a handful of counts. The chain joins TRBV29-1 to TRBJ2-7; 8 nucleotides match TRBD1. The J segment lost 0 bases and the V segment lost 6 bases, leaving 4 bases of the junction unmatched. Germline V lookup: CDR1 SQVTM, CDR2 ANQGSEA. The CDR3 length is 13 residues. The CDR3 DNA sequence: TGCAGCGTAGCCACAGGGGGCTCCTACGAGCAGTACTTC. Its protein product is CSVATGGSYEQYF.

There are many counts of this clonotype. The chain recombines TRBV28 with TRBJ1-1; weak D call: TRBD1 (6 bases). This CDR3 has 15 amino acids. V lost 3 bases and J lost 3, with 14 bases in between. The germline V gene encodes CDR1 MDHEN and CDR2 SYDVKM. The CDR3 sequence is CASSFRGGADTEAFF. In DNA form, the CDR3 reads TGTGCCAGCAGTTTTAGGGGGGGCGCCGACACTGAAGCTTTCTTT.

This clonotype appeared a few times. A junction boundary mismatches the germline segment, possibly from a read error. The genes are TRBV11-1 and TRBJ2-3, with 12 bases matching TRBD2. The CDR3 runs to 18 residues. Germline CDR1 reads SGHAT; CDR2 reads FQDESV (reference sequence). DNA of the CDR3: TGTGCCTGCAGCTCGACTAGCGGGAGAAAGGAGGGCACAGATACGCAGTATTTT. Protein product: CACSSTSGRKEGTDTQYF.

The V gene is TRBV19, the J gene TRBJ1-2; 10 bases agree with TRBD1. From germline, CDR1 is LNHDA and CDR2 SQIVND (reference sequence). J lost 4 bases, V lost 4 bases, and 6 bases had no gene match. The CDR3 spans 15 residues. The CDR3 loop is CASSRPGQGSYGYTF. CDR3 DNA sequence: TGTGCCAGTAGTAGACCGGGACAGGGGAGCTATGGCTACACCTTC.

This clonotype was counted at least ten times. The J gene is TRBJ2-7, the V gene TRBV7-8; maybe TRBD1 (6 bases). CDR3 length: 14 amino acids. CDR1 is SGHVS, CDR2 FQNEAQ, per germline. Trimming pared 1 base from V and 4 bases from J, leaving 11 bases between. CDR3 bases: TGTGCCAGCAGCTTAGATGGGACAAATTACGAGCAGTACTTC. It translates to CASSLDGTNYEQYF. The full variable domain, rest sourced from reference TRBV7-8 and TRBJ2-7, is GAGVSQSPRYKVAKRGQDVALRCDPISGHVSLFWYQQALGQGPEFLTYFQNEAQLDKSGLPSDRFFAERPEGSVSTLKIQRTQQEDSAVYLCASSLDGTNYEQYFGPGTRLTVT.

The table lists this clonotype with a few counts. The V and J genes are TRBV28 and TRBJ1-2; a possible D gene is TRBD1 (5 bases). Trimming removed 5 bases at V and 8 bases at J, with 15 bases between. Germline values: CDR1 MDHEN, CDR2 SYDVKM. The CDR3 loop spans 13 amino acids. CDR3 sequence (DNA): TGTGCCAGCAGTGAAAGGGCAGGGCGCGGCTACACCTTC. This sequence encodes CASSERAGRGYTF.

This clonotype appeared many times. This chain connects TRBV29-1 to TRBJ2-1; D is unclear. The CDR3 spans 14 residues. Trimming cost V 4 bases and J 0 bases, with 10 bases left between them. From germline, CDR1 is SQVTM and CDR2 ANQGSEA. CDR3 sequence: CSVVWGTSYNEQFF. CDR3 DNA: TGCAGCGTTGTTTGGGGTACCTCCTACAATGAGCAGTTCTTC.

This clonotype was recorded many times. This chain connects TRBV9 to TRBJ1-2, with TRBD1 identical over 7 bases. V trimming: 0 bases; J trimming: 8 bases; junction bases outside the gene matches: 1. The length of the CDR3 is 12 residues. CDR1 and CDR2 from the germline V gene are SGDLS and YYNGEE. CDR3 DNA: TGTGCCAGCAGCGTAGTAGGGGGCGGCTACACCTTC. Amino acid sequence: CASSVVGGGYTF.